This T cell receptor (beta chain) is from a study of blood T cell repertoires in COVID-19. As for the study in general: Spain, Italy and the United States supplied samples that represented acute and convalescent COVID-19. The cDNA or gDNA used as material had been derived from T cells, B-cell-depleted T cells, or PBMCs.

Original processing notes: Estimated nucleated cell counts came from reference gene primer amplification. Profiling relied on immunoSEQ multiplex PCR, and the TCRdb table lists in-frame clones only, not all of them. The V and J calls and clone size come from that table; D and trimming were worked out from the DNA. The repertoire has 200,000 to 300,000 clones, around 86% of them found once; the top ten carry about 3.3%. Germline values: CDR1 SGHNT, CDR2 YENEEA. The CDR3 consists of 17 residues. V shed 0 bases and J shed 2 bases, with 13 bases lying between them. Participants had their cohort set by participant-reported clinical history.

This chain links TRBV11-3 with TRBJ2-2; TRBD1 is a possible D gene (6 bases). This sequence was found in a woman aged 40 to 49 with acute COVID-19. Specimen: PBMCs or T cells enriched from blood (not recorded which). The CDR3 DNA sequence: TGTGCCAGCAGCTTAGAAGGTGGGACAATAAACACCGGGGAGCTGTTTTTT. It is translated as CASSLEGGTINTGELFF.